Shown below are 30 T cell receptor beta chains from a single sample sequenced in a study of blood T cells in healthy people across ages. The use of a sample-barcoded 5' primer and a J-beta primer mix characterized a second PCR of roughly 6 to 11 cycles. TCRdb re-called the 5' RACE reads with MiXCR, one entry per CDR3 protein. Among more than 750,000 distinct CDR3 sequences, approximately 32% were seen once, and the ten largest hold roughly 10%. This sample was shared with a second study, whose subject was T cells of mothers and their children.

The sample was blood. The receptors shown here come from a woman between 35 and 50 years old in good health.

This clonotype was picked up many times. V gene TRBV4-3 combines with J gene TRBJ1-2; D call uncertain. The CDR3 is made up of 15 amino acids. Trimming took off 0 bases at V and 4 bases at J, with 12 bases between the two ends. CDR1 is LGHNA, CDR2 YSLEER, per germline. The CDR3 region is CASSQDPALLYGYTF. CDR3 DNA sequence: TGCGCCAGCAGCCAAGATCCCGCCCTCCTCTATGGCTACACCTTC.

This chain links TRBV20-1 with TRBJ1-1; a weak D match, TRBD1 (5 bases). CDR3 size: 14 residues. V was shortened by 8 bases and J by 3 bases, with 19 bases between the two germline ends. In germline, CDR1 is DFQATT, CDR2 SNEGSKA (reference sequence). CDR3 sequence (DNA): TGCAGTACGTTACCCGACAGCGGATACACTGAAGCTTTCTTT. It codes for CSTLPDSGYTEAFF.

Written as DNA, the CDR3 is TGTGCCAGCATCTCCGGGACTAGCGGCTACAATGAGCAGTTCTTC. Its protein product is CASISGTSGYNEQFF. The rearrangement links TRBV2 to TRBJ2-1; 11 bases match TRBD2. J lost 3 bases, V lost 7 bases, and 5 bases had no gene match. CDR3 length equals 15 residues. The germline gives CDR1 SNHLY, CDR2 FYNNEI.

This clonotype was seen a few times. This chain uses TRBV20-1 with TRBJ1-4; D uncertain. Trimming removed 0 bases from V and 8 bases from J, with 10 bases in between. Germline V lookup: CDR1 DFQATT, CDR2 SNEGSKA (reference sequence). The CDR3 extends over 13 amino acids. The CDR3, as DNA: TGCAGTGCTAGAGAGGGAACTAGGGAAAAACTGTTTTTT. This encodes CSAREGTREKLFF.

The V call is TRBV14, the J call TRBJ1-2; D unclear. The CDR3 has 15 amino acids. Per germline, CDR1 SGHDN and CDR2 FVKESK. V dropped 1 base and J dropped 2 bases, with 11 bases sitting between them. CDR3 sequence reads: CASSQGWGSNYGYTF. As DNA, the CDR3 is TGTGCCAGCAGCCAAGGCTGGGGATCCAACTATGGCTACACCTTC.

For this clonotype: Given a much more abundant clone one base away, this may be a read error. The CDR3 sequence: CASSQGMEETQYF. The DNA for the CDR3 is TGTGCCAGCAGCCAAGGGATGGAAGAGACCCAGTACTTC. The chain recombines TRBV7-3 with TRBJ2-4; no clear D. The assigned J gene may be wrong: the sequence end matches TRBJ2-5 better. The CDR3 length is 13 residues. The germline CDR1 and CDR2 sequences are SGHTA and FQGTGA.

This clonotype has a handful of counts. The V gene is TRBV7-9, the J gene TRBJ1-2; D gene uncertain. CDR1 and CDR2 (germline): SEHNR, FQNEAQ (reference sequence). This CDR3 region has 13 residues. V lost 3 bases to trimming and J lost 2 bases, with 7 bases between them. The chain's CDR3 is CASSFQENYGYTF. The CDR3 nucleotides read TGTGCCAGCAGCTTCCAGGAAAACTATGGCTACACCTTC.

The CDR3 region has the DNA TGTGCCATCAGCCGGACGGCCTACGAGCAGTACTTC. Protein product: CAISRTAYEQYF. The chain has TRBV10-3 and TRBJ2-7; D not certain. Germline CDR1 is ENHRY and CDR2 is SYGVKD. Trimming shortened V by 6 bases and J by 2 bases, and 8 bases separated the two germline ends. The CDR3 has 12 amino acids.

CDR3 DNA sequence: TGTGCCACCAGCGGAGCAGGGTTGAATACGCAGTATTTT. This codes for CATSGAGLNTQYF. The chain uses TRBV15 and TRBJ2-3; tentatively, D is TRBD1 (5 bases). Between the trimmed V and J ends, which lost 5 bases and 7 bases, there was a span of 13 bases. CDR3 length equals 13 residues. Germline loops: CDR1 LNHNV, CDR2 YYDKDF (reference sequence).

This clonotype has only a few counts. DNA for the CDR3: TGCAGTGCTACCGGGACCTCCGACTCTCACGAGCAGTACTTC. Translating gives CSATGTSDSHEQYF. V and J are TRBV20-1 and TRBJ2-5; TRBD1 or TRBD2 may be the D gene (5 bases each). The tail of the sequence fits TRBJ2-7 better, so the J call may be wrong. This CDR3 is 14 amino acids long. Germline CDR1 and CDR2: DFQATT and SNEGSKA (reference sequence).

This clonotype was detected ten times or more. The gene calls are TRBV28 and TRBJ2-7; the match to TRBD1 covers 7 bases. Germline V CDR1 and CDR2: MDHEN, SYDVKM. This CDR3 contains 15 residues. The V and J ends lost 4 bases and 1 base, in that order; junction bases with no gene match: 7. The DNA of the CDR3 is TGTGCCAGCAGTTCCCCGGGACAGCCATCCTACGAGCAGTACTTC. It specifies CASSSPGQPSYEQYF.

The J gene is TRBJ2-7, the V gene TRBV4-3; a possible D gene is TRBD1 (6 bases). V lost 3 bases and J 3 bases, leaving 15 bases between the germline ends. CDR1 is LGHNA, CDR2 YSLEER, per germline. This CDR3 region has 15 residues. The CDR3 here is CASSQGVQDSYEQYF. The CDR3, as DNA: TGCGCCAGCAGCCAGGGGGTACAGGACAGCTACGAGCAGTACTTC.

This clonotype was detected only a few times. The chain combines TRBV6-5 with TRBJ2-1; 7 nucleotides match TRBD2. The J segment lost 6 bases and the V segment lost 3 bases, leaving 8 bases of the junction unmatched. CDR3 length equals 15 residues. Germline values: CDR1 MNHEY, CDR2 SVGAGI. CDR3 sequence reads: CASSYDRAGVNEQFF. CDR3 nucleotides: TGTGCCAGCAGTTATGACCGGGCGGGGGTCAATGAGCAGTTCTTC.

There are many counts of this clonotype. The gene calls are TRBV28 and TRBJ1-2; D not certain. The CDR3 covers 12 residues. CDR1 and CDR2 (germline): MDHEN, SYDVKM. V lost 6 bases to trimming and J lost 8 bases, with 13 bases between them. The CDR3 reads CASRVGASGYTF. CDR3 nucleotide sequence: TGTGCCAGCAGAGTGGGAGCGAGCGGCTACACCTTC.

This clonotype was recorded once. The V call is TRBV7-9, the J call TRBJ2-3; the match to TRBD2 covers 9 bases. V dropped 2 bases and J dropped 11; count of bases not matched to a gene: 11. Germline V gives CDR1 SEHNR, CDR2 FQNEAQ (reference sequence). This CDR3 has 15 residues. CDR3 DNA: TGTGCCAGCAGCTTAAGCGGGGGGACCTTTCAGGAGCAGTATTTT. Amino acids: CASSLSGGTFQEQYF.

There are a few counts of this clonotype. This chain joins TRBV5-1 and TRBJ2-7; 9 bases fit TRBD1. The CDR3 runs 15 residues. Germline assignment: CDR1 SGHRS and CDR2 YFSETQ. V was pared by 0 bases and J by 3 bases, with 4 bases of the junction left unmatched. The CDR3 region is CASSLGTGEYYEQYF. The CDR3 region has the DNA TGCGCCAGCAGCTTGGGGACAGGGGAATACTACGAGCAGTACTTC.

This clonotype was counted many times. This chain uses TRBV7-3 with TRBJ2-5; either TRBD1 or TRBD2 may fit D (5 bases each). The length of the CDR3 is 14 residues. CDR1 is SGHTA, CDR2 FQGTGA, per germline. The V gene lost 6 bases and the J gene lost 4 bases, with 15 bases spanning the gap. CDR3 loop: CASSPTGASETQYF. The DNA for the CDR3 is TGTGCCAGCAGTCCCACCGGGGCCTCAGAGACCCAGTACTTC.

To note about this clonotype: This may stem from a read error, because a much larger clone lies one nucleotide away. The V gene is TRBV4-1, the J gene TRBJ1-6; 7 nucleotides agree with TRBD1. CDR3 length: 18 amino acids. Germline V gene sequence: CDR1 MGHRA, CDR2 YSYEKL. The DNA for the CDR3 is TGCACCAGCAGCCAAGGGGGAGGCCGACAGGGACCCTTTTCACCCCTCCACTTT. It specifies CTSSQGGGRQGPFSPLHF.

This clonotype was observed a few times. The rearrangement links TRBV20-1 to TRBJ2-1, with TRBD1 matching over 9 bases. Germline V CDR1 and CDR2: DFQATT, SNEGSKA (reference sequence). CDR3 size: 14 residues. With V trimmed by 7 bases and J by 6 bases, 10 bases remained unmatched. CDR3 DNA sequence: TGCAGTGGTGCGGGGACAGGGAAGGGCAATGAGCAGTTCTTC. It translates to CSGAGTGKGNEQFF.

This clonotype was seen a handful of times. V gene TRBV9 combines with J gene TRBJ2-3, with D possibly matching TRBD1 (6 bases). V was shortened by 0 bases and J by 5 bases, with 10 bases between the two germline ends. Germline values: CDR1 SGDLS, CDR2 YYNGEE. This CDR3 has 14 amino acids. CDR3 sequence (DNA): TGTGCCAGCAGCGTAGTTTCAGGGGAAGATACGCAGTATTTT. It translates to CASSVVSGEDTQYF.

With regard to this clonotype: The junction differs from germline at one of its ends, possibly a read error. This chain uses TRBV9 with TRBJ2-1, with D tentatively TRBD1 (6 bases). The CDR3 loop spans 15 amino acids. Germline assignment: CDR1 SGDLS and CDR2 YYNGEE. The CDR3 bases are TGTGTCAGCAGCGTAAATCCGATACAGGGCAATGAGCAGTTCTTC. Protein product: CVSSVNPIQGNEQFF.

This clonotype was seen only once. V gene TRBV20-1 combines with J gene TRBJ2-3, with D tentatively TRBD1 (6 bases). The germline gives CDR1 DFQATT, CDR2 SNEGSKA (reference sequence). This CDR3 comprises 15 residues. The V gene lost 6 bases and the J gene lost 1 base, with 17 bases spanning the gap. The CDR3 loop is CSAQSGDTGTDTQYF. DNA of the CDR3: TGCAGTGCCCAAAGTGGGGACACCGGCACAGATACGCAGTATTTT.

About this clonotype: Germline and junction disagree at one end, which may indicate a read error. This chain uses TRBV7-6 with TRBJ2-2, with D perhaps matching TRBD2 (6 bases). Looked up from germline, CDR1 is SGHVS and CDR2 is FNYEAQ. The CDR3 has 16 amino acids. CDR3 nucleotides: TGTGCTAGCAGCTTGTCAAGCACCGGGGGCACCGGGGAGCTGTTTTTT. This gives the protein CASSLSSTGGTGELFF.

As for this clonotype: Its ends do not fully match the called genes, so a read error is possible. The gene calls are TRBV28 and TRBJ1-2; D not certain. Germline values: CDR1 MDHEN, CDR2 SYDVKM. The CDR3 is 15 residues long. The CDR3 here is CTSSLLIRGGYGYTF. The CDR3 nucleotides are TGTACCAGCAGTTTACTTATCCGGGGAGGGTATGGCTACACCTTC.

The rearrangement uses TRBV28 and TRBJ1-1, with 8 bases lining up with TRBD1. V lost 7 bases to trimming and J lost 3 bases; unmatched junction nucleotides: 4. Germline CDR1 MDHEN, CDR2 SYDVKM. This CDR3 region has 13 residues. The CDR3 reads CASTGGSYTEAFF. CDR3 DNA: TGTGCCAGCACAGGGGGCTCGTACACTGAAGCTTTCTTT.

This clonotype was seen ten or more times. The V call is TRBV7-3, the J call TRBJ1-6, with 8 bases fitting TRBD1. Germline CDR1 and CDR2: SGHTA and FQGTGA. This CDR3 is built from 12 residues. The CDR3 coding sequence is TGTGGGACAGGGATAGGGGATTCACCCCTCCACTTT. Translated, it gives CGTGIGDSPLHF.

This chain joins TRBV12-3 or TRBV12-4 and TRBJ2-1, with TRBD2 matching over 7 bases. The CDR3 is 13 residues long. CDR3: CASGIFSYNEQFF. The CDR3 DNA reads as TGTGCAAGCGGGATATTCTCCTACAATGAGCAGTTCTTC.

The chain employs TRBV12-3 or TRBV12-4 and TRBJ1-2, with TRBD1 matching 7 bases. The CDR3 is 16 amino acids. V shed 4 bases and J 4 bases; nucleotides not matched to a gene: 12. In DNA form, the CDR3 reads TGTGCCAGCAGTTCCCAAGACAGGGCCAAGGTCTATGGCTACACCTTC. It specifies CASSSQDRAKVYGYTF.

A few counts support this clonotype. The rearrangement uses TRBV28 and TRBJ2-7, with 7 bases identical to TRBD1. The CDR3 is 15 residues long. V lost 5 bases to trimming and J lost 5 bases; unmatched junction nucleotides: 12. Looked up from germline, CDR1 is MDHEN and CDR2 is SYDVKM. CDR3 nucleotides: TGTGCCAGCAGTAGGGGGCTTGGGGGTACCGACGAGCAGTACTTC. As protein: CASSRGLGGTDEQYF.

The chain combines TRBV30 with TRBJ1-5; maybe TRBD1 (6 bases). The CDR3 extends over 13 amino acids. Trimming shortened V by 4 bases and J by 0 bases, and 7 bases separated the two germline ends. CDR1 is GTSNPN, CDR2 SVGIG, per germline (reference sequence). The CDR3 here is CAWNRDSNQPQHF. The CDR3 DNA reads TGTGCCTGGAACAGGGATAGCAATCAGCCCCAGCATTTT.